These 27 T cell receptor beta chains share one sample of origin, sequenced in a study of T cell changes during pregnancy in multiple sclerosis. The assay was immunoSEQ multiplex PCR, and TCRdb's table has in-frame clones only and misses some. The sample shows approximately 20,000 clones, roughly 87% of them seen only once. The specimen was CD8+ T cells from peripheral blood mononuclear cells, collected after pregnancy. Receptor source: a female donor with multiple sclerosis, enrolled in a pregnancy study.

The V and J genes are TRBV28 and TRBJ1-5; 7 bases fit TRBD1. Germline CDR1 reads MDHEN; CDR2 reads SYDVKM. The CDR3 consists of 16 residues. V dropped 3 bases and J dropped 4; count of bases not matched to a gene: 9. The CDR3 nucleotides are TGTGCCAGCAGTTTTCTGGACAGGCCTTTTAATCAGCCCCAGCATTTT. Protein product: CASSFLDRPFNQPQHF.

This chain joins TRBV6-1 and TRBJ1-2; TRBD1 matches at 12 bases. V lost 4 bases to trimming and J lost 4 bases; unmatched junction nucleotides: 10. CDR3 length: 17 amino acids. The germline CDR1 and CDR2 sequences are MNHNS and SASEGT. The DNA of the CDR3 is TGTGCCAGCAGTGCCCCGGGACAGGGGGCTTCCTCCTATGGCTACACCTTC. This encodes CASSAPGQGASSYGYTF.

In DNA form, the CDR3 reads TGTGCCAGCAGTAGGGACAGGGGCCACGAGCAGTACTTC. Protein: CASSRDRGHEQYF. The chain has TRBV27 and TRBJ2-7; 10 bases line up with TRBD1. Germline CDR1 MNHEY, CDR2 SMNVEV (reference sequence). The CDR3 consists of 13 residues. Losses at the gene ends were 5 bases for V and 5 bases for J; bases not matched to a gene: 3.

The V call is TRBV6-6, the J call TRBJ2-2, with TRBD1 as a possible D gene (5 bases). Trimming shortened V by 7 bases and J by 0 bases, and 12 bases separated the two germline ends. CDR1 is MNHNY and CDR2 is SVGAGI in the germline V gene (reference sequence). The length of the CDR3 is 15 residues. The CDR3 here is CASTPQDTNTGELFF. For the CDR3, the DNA is TGTGCCAGCACCCCGCAGGACACGAACACCGGGGAGCTGTTTTTT.

This clone has only one observation. This chain uses TRBV7-2 with TRBJ2-7; 8 positions agree with TRBD2. J gave up 2 bases and V 5 bases, and 5 bases lay outside the gene matches. This CDR3 region has 14 residues. Germline CDR1 reads SGHTA; CDR2 reads FQGNSA. CDR3 residues: CASSPPGGTYEQYF. In DNA, the CDR3 is TGTGCCAGCAGCCCCCCGGGAGGGACCTACGAGCAGTACTTC.

The CDR3 is CATSSPTSGANVLTF. The CDR3 nucleotides read TGTGCCACCAGCAGCCCGACTTCTGGGGCCAACGTCCTGACTTTC. V is TRBV15 and J is TRBJ2-6; D is undetermined. The CDR3 spans 15 residues. V was trimmed by 3 bases and J by 1 base, leaving 7 bases between them. Germline values: CDR1 LNHNV, CDR2 YYDKDF (reference sequence).

The chain employs TRBV7-9 and TRBJ2-1; 11 nucleotides agree with TRBD2. Germline V gene lookup returns CDR1 SEHNR and CDR2 FQNEAQ (reference sequence). This CDR3 region has 15 residues. Trimming at V came to 4 bases and at J to 7 bases, leaving 6 bases not matched to a gene. The CDR3 is CASSSTSGSLNEQFF. The CDR3 DNA follows: TGTGCCAGCAGCTCCACTAGCGGGAGTTTGAATGAGCAGTTCTTC.

The chain is built from TRBV13 and TRBJ2-7; a weak D match, TRBD2 (5 bases). V dropped 5 bases and J dropped 3 bases, with 17 bases sitting between them. Germline loops: CDR1 PRHDT, CDR2 FYEKMQ (reference sequence). The CDR3 is 15 residues long. The CDR3 is CASSHTGNKGYEQYF. In DNA form, the CDR3 reads TGTGCCAGCAGCCACACGGGAAATAAAGGCTACGAGCAGTACTTC.

This chain uses TRBV19 with TRBJ2-2; weak D call: TRBD2 (6 bases). This CDR3 has 19 residues. The V gene lost 4 bases and the J gene lost 0 bases, with 21 bases spanning the gap. Germline values: CDR1 LNHDA, CDR2 SQIVND (reference sequence). The DNA of the CDR3 is TGTGCCAGTAGTAGCCCTAGGAGCGGGCTCAGCCCGAACACCGGGGAGCTGTTTTTT. Amino acids: CASSSPRSGLSPNTGELFF.

This clone was detected once. The J gene is TRBJ1-1, the V gene TRBV11-2; a possible D gene is TRBD1 (5 bases). Germline V CDR1 and CDR2: SGHAT, FQNNGV. The CDR3 contains 17 residues. Trimming shortened V by 2 bases and J by 0 bases, and 16 bases separated the two germline ends. The DNA of the CDR3 is TGTGCCAGCAGCTTAAAAATTCCCGGCAGGGTGAACACTGAAGCTTTCTTT. It translates to CASSLKIPGRVNTEAFF.

This clone was picked up a small number of times. This chain uses TRBV5-4 with TRBJ1-1; the match to TRBD1 covers 9 bases. The germline V gene has CDR1 SGHNT and CDR2 YYREEE (reference sequence). The CDR3 extends over 16 amino acids. V shed 1 base, J shed 1 base, and the junction held 5 bases outside the gene matches. The CDR3 loop reads CASSLRGQGPNTEAFF. As DNA, the CDR3 is TGTGCCAGCAGCTTGAGGGGACAGGGACCGAACACTGAAGCTTTCTTT.

The rearrangement joins TRBV5-1 to TRBJ1-1; weak D call: TRBD1 (6 bases). Germline V CDR1 and CDR2: SGHRS, YFSETQ. V lost 4 bases and J lost 7, with 14 bases in between. The CDR3 totals 13 residues. As DNA, the CDR3 is TGCGCCAGCAGCCCCAACAGGGCGGATGAAGCTTTCTTT. Translation: CASSPNRADEAFF.

The chain carries TRBV27 and TRBJ2-1; 8 positions agree with TRBD2. The CDR3 is 16 residues long. The junction had 12 bases not matched to a gene; V was cut back by 4 bases and J by 7 bases. CDR1 MNHEY and CDR2 SMNVEV come from the germline V gene (reference sequence). The CDR3 region has the DNA TGTGCCAGCAGTTGGTCCCGGGAGGGCCATTTGAATGAGCAGTTCTTC. Encoded protein: CASSWSREGHLNEQFF.

The chain links TRBV2 to TRBJ2-7, with 8 positions matching TRBD1. Germline V gives CDR1 SNHLY, CDR2 FYNNEI. With V trimmed by 1 base and J by 5 bases, 4 bases remained unmatched. This CDR3 is built from 14 residues. CDR3 bases: TGTGCCAGCAGTGAAGTGGACAGGGAGGACGAGCAGTACTTC. Protein product: CASSEVDREDEQYF.

This sequence joins TRBV7-9 and TRBJ2-3, with 10 bases fitting TRBD1. V shed 6 bases, J shed 2 bases, and the junction held 11 bases outside the gene matches. The CDR3 loop spans 17 amino acids. The germline gives CDR1 SEHNR, CDR2 FQNEAQ (reference sequence). The CDR3 nucleotides are TGTGCCAGCAGTCACGCTCGGGACAGGGGACCCACAGATACGCAGTATTTT. It specifies CASSHARDRGPTDTQYF.

The chain recombines TRBV6-5 with TRBJ1-2; D possibly corresponds to TRBD1 (5 bases). V lost 2 bases and J lost 6, with 13 bases in between. Germline CDR1 and CDR2: MNHEY and SVGAGI. This CDR3 is built from 14 residues. CDR3 residues: CASSYVGTGDGYTF. The CDR3 DNA reads TGTGCCAGCAGTTACGTAGGAACGGGGGATGGCTACACCTTC.

This chain links TRBV10-1 with TRBJ2-5; TRBD1 aligns across 8 bases. Germline CDR1 and CDR2: WNHNN and SYGVQD (reference sequence). CDR3 length: 13 residues. Trimming removed 9 bases from V and 3 bases from J; junction bases left unmatched: 6. The CDR3 sequence is CASYGTGKETQYF. In nucleotides, the CDR3 is TGCGCCAGTTACGGGACAGGAAAAGAGACCCAGTACTTC.

CDR3 residues: CASSQDHRVGEEKLFF. As DNA, the CDR3 is TGTGCCAGCAGCCAAGATCACAGGGTGGGCGAAGAAAAACTGTTTTTT. The rearrangement links TRBV4-2 to TRBJ1-4, with a tentative D call TRBD1 (6 bases). Per germline, CDR1 LGHNA and CDR2 YNFKEQ. The V gene lost 0 bases and the J gene lost 8 bases, with 16 bases spanning the gap. The CDR3 covers 16 residues.

The V and J genes are TRBV4-2 and TRBJ1-2, with a possible D match to TRBD1 (5 bases). The CDR3 is 15 amino acids. The V end lost 0 bases, the J end lost 4 bases, and 12 bases lay between the germline ends. CDR1 is LGHNA and CDR2 is YNFKEQ in the germline V gene. This CDR3 reads CASSQDYGGTYGYTF. CDR3 nucleotides: TGTGCCAGCAGCCAAGATTACGGAGGGACCTATGGCTACACCTTC.

This clone is judged large. For the CDR3, the DNA is TGTGCCAGCAGCAAGACTAGCGCGAGCGGGGAGCTGTTTTTT. This encodes CASSKTSASGELFF. The chain combines TRBV28 with TRBJ2-2; 8 bases align to TRBD2. Germline V gene sequence: CDR1 MDHEN, CDR2 SYDVKM. The ends lost 6 bases at V and 7 bases at J; junction bases unmatched: 7. The CDR3 extends over 14 amino acids.

The rearrangement uses TRBV4-1 and TRBJ2-7, with D maybe TRBD1 (5 bases). V lost 0 bases, J lost 0 bases, and 12 bases lay in between. The germline V gene encodes CDR1 MGHRA and CDR2 YSYEKL. This CDR3 is built from 16 residues. In nucleotides, the CDR3 is TGCGCCAGCAGCCAAGAAGGGGTCAGTAGCTCCTACGAGCAGTACTTC. Residues: CASSQEGVSSSYEQYF.

The chain carries TRBV19 and TRBJ1-2; D not certain. Germline CDR1 reads LNHDA; CDR2 reads SQIVND (reference sequence). V lost 5 bases, J lost 4 bases, and 17 bases lay in between. CDR3 size: 15 residues. The CDR3 region is CASSLSSSDAYGYTF. The CDR3 DNA reads as TGTGCCAGTAGTCTGTCCTCATCAGATGCCTATGGCTACACCTTC.

Turning to this clone: In the same sample, other DNA sequences code for this CDR3. The chain recombines TRBV7-2 with TRBJ2-7; 8 bases are a match to TRBD2. This CDR3 is built from 15 residues. The V and J ends lost 1 base and 2 bases, in that order; junction bases with no gene match: 4. Germline loops: CDR1 SGHTA, CDR2 FQGNSA. CDR3 loop: CASSLGLAPTYEQYF. The DNA of the CDR3 is TGTGCCAGCAGCTTAGGACTAGCGCCAACCTACGAGCAGTACTTC.

V gene TRBV29-1 combines with J gene TRBJ1-1; possible D gene TRBD1, 6 bases. Germline-derived CDR1 and CDR2 are SQVTM and ANQGSEA. This CDR3 region has 14 residues. The V end lost 5 bases, the J end lost 0 bases, and 13 bases lay between the germline ends. The CDR3 nucleotides are TGCAGCGTTAGGGCGGGGGACATGAACACTGAAGCTTTCTTT. This gives the protein CSVRAGDMNTEAFF.

This chain uses TRBV27 with TRBJ2-1, with 12 bases lining up with TRBD2. This CDR3 spans 15 amino acids. J was trimmed by 10 bases and V by 2 bases; bases with no gene match: 6. Germline V gene lookup returns CDR1 MNHEY and CDR2 SMNVEV (reference sequence). CDR3 DNA: TGTGCCAGCAGTTTACTAGCGGGAGGGCCCAAGGAGCAGTTCTTC. It encodes CASSLLAGGPKEQFF.

The chain links TRBV5-6 to TRBJ2-7, with a possible D match to TRBD1 (5 bases). Germline loops: CDR1 SGHDT, CDR2 YYEEEE. This CDR3 comprises 13 residues. Trimming took off 6 bases at V and 2 bases at J, with 12 bases between the two ends. The CDR3 sequence is CASTNAGTYEQYF. CDR3 coding DNA: TGTGCCAGCACCAATGCAGGGACCTACGAGCAGTACTTC.

The chain has TRBV4-2 and TRBJ1-2; D is possibly TRBD1 (5 bases). This CDR3 spans 15 amino acids. The V gene's germline CDR1 is LGHNA and CDR2 YNFKEQ. The V and J ends lost 1 base and 7 bases respectively, with 16 bases between them. Here the CDR3 DNA reads TGTGCCAGCAGCCAAGCACAGACAGCCCAGGCTGGCTACACCTTC. Its protein is CASSQAQTAQAGYTF.